Following are 21 T cell receptor beta chains from one sample sequenced in a study of radiotherapy plus CTLA-4 blockade in lung cancer. Measured with immunoSEQ multiplex PCR; TCRdb has only the in-frame clones, and not every one. The data hold tens of thousands of clones, with approximately 90% observed a single time. This specimen consisted of peripheral blood, obtained from a patient treated with radiotherapy plus ipilimumab. The receptors originated from a human donor with non-small cell lung cancer whose response to radiotherapy plus ipilimumab could not be evaluated.

This chain joins TRBV9 and TRBJ2-5; D is ambiguous. The CDR3 has 15 amino acids. Germline-derived CDR1 and CDR2 are SGDLS and YYNGEE. V dropped 4 bases and J dropped 2 bases, with 15 bases sitting between them. The chain's CDR3 is CASSPMVARQETQYF. CDR3 nucleotide sequence: TGTGCCAGCAGCCCCATGGTGGCCCGACAAGAGACCCAGTACTTC.

The chain couples TRBV2 to TRBJ1-2, with D possibly matching TRBD1 (6 bases). The V gene's germline CDR1 is SNHLY and CDR2 FYNNEI. The CDR3 totals 14 residues. V lost 2 bases and J lost 13, with 20 bases in between. Written as DNA, the CDR3 is TGTGCCAGCAGTGAAATTGAAGGGGGGGACTCGGGCACCTTC. This encodes CASSEIEGGDSGTF.

The chain links TRBV19 to TRBJ1-3; perhaps TRBD1 as D (6 bases). Trimming pared 4 bases from V and 0 bases from J, leaving 13 bases between. Germline assignment: CDR1 LNHDA and CDR2 SQIVND (reference sequence). The CDR3 runs 16 residues. In nucleotides, the CDR3 is TGTGCCAGTAGTACACAGGGAGCTTACTCTGGAAACACCATATATTTT. Its translation is CASSTQGAYSGNTIYF. Full variable domain (missing parts from reference TRBV19 and TRBJ1-3): DGGITQSPKYLFRKEGQNVTLSCEQNLNHDAMYWYRQDPGQGLRLIYYSQIVNDFQKGDIAEGYSVSREKKESFPLTVTSAQKNPTAFYLCASSTQGAYSGNTIYFGEGSWLTVV.

The CDR3 DNA sequence: TGTGCCAGCAGCTTAGTAAGACAGGGATCATACGAGCAGTACTTC. Translation: CASSLVRQGSYEQYF. This chain uses TRBV11-3 with TRBJ2-7, with 7 nucleotides matching TRBD1. V lost 1 base, J lost 4 bases, and 7 bases stayed unmatched. The CDR3 has 15 residues. The germline gives CDR1 SGHNT, CDR2 YENEEA.

This chain connects TRBV7-2 to TRBJ1-3; 8 positions match TRBD1. The junction had 11 bases not matched to a gene; V was cut back by 1 base and J by 0 bases. The CDR3 runs to 19 residues. From germline, CDR1 is SGHTA and CDR2 FQGNSA. CDR3 nucleotides: TGTGCCAGCAGCTTAGGGGCAGGGGGCATGTCGAGCTCTGGAAACACCATATATTTT. Protein product: CASSLGAGGMSSSGNTIYF.

This rearrangement joins TRBV7-8 to TRBJ2-7, with D possibly being TRBD2 (5 bases). The germline V and J ends were trimmed by 4 bases and 0 bases, with 19 bases remaining between them. Germline V gene data show CDR1 as SGHVS and CDR2 as FQNEAQ. The CDR3 is 17 residues long. CDR3 nucleotides: TGTGCCAGCAGCTATACATTGATCGGGATGAGCTCCTACGAGCAGTACTTC. Protein: CASSYTLIGMSSYEQYF.

The chain has TRBV5-1 and TRBJ2-3, with 7 bases fitting TRBD2. The CDR3 covers 16 residues. CDR1 SGHRS and CDR2 YFSETQ come from the germline V gene. The junction had 8 bases not matched to a gene; V was cut back by 2 bases and J by 2 bases. CDR3: CASSLDSGGFTDTQYF. The CDR3 bases are TGCGCCAGCAGCTTAGACTCCGGGGGGTTCACAGATACGCAGTATTTT.

This clone has a single count. The J gene is TRBJ2-5, the V gene TRBV5-1, with 9 bases lining up with TRBD2. Germline-derived CDR1 and CDR2 are SGHRS and YFSETQ. Trimming at V came to 5 bases and at J to 5 bases, leaving 10 bases not matched to a gene. The CDR3 has 15 amino acids. The CDR3 reads CASRMVAGEGETQYF. The CDR3 bases are TGCGCCAGCAGAATGGTAGCGGGAGAGGGGGAGACCCAGTACTTC.

The CDR3 nucleotides are TGTGCCAGCAGCTTGCAGGCCGGGGGCACTGAAGCTTTCTTT. This translates into CASSLQAGGTEAFF. V usage is TRBV5-5 and J usage is TRBJ1-1, with a possible D match to TRBD1 (5 bases). Germline values: CDR1 SGHKS, CDR2 YYEKEE (reference sequence). The CDR3 consists of 14 residues. The ends were cut back, 1 base at V and 4 bases at J, with 11 bases in the middle.

The gene calls are TRBV7-9 and TRBJ2-7; D perhaps matches TRBD1 (5 bases). This CDR3 region has 15 residues. V lost 2 bases and J 0 bases, leaving 11 bases between the germline ends. From germline, CDR1 is SEHNR and CDR2 FQNEAQ (reference sequence). The CDR3 DNA reads as TGTGCCAGCAGCTTACAGGGTACCGGCTCCTACGAGCAGTACTTC. Its protein product is CASSLQGTGSYEQYF.

In the case of this clone: The junction differs from germline at one of its ends, possibly a read error. The chain couples TRBV11-2 to TRBJ2-7, with a weak D call TRBD1 (5 bases). The CDR3 runs 14 residues. Germline CDR1 and CDR2: SGHAT and FQNNGV. The CDR3 coding sequence is TGTGCCAGCAGCTCCCGACAGTCGAAGTACGGGCAGTACTTC. Protein: CASSSRQSKYGQYF.

This sequence joins TRBV7-2 and TRBJ2-5, with D tentatively TRBD1 (5 bases). V lost 3 bases and J lost 2, with 13 bases in between. This CDR3 has 15 amino acids. In germline, CDR1 is SGHTA, CDR2 FQGNSA. In DNA, the CDR3 is TGTGCCAGCAGCTTGAGGCAGGGAATGCAAGAGACCCAGTACTTC. Amino acid sequence: CASSLRQGMQETQYF.

V gene TRBV15 combines with J gene TRBJ1-5, with TRBD1 identical over 8 bases. The V gene's germline CDR1 is LNHNV and CDR2 YYDKDF (reference sequence). The length of the CDR3 is 14 residues. J was trimmed by 7 bases and V by 6 bases; bases with no gene match: 8. CDR3 loop: CATSPGQGGQPQHF. Written as DNA, the CDR3 is TGTGCCACCAGTCCCGGACAGGGAGGGCAGCCCCAGCATTTT.

The chain combines TRBV6-1 with TRBJ2-5; 11 bases align to TRBD1. CDR3 length equals 13 residues. The germline gives CDR1 MNHNS, CDR2 SASEGT. Trimming at V came to 7 bases and at J to 5 bases, leaving 3 bases not matched to a gene. The CDR3, as DNA: TGTGCCAGCACCCGGGACAGGGGGGAGACCCAGTACTTC. It translates to CASTRDRGETQYF.

This clone was counted a few times. J is TRBJ2-5 and V is TRBV29-1, with D perhaps TRBD2 (7 bases). CDR1 is SQVTM, CDR2 ANQGSEA, per germline. The CDR3 sequence is 12 residues long. V lost 5 bases, J lost 4 bases, and 11 bases lay in between. CDR3 sequence (DNA): TGCAGCGTTACGGGGGGCCGAGAGACCCAGTACTTC. Residues: CSVTGGRETQYF.

V gene TRBV28 combines with J gene TRBJ1-2; D unclear. Trimming removed 5 bases at V and 0 bases at J, with 7 bases between. This CDR3 is built from 13 residues. Germline V gene sequence: CDR1 MDHEN, CDR2 SYDVKM. The CDR3 nucleotides are TGTGCCAGCAGTAGGCAGGCTAACTATGGCTACACCTTC. Protein product: CASSRQANYGYTF.

This clone was detected only once. J is TRBJ2-3 and V is TRBV6-5; 9 nucleotides agree with TRBD2. The CDR3 extends over 14 amino acids. Germline V CDR1 and CDR2: MNHEY, SVGAGI. Germline trimming cut 5 bases from V and 4 bases from J; bases unmatched to any gene: 4. This chain's CDR3 is CASSKERGADTQYF. The CDR3 nucleotides read TGTGCCAGCAGTAAAGAGCGGGGGGCAGATACGCAGTATTTT.

The chain carries TRBV19 and TRBJ2-7, with 12 bases aligning to TRBD2. The CDR3 consists of 15 residues. The V gene end was trimmed by 5 bases and the J gene end by 1 base; junction bases not matched to a gene: 3. The germline gives CDR1 LNHDA, CDR2 SQIVND (reference sequence). CDR3 amino acids: CASSAGLAGSYEQYF. The CDR3 bases are TGTGCCAGTAGTGCCGGACTAGCGGGATCCTACGAGCAGTACTTC.

The chain combines TRBV7-2 with TRBJ2-5, with TRBD1 as a possible D gene (6 bases). Trimming left V 6 bases short and J 3 bases short, with 14 bases between. The CDR3 extends over 14 amino acids. Germline assignment: CDR1 SGHTA and CDR2 FQGNSA. CDR3 in DNA: TGTGCCAGCAGTCGAATACAGGGAAAAGAGACCCAGTACTTC. Translated, it gives CASSRIQGKETQYF.

The V call is TRBV10-3, the J call TRBJ1-4; 7 bases are shared with TRBD1. With V trimmed by 3 bases and J by 5 bases, 12 bases remained unmatched. There are 17 residues in the CDR3. CDR1 is ENHRY, CDR2 SYGVKD, per germline. Here the CDR3 reads CAISDPRQGGTNEKLFF. As DNA, the CDR3 is TGTGCCATCAGTGACCCGAGACAGGGAGGAACCAATGAAAAACTGTTTTTT.

The CDR3 nucleotides are TGCAGCGTTGATAGGGGGAGGGGAGGGAATGAGCAGTTCTTC. Residues: CSVDRGRGGNEQFF. The V call is TRBV29-1, the J call TRBJ2-1, with D possibly being TRBD2 (7 bases). From germline, CDR1 is SQVTM and CDR2 ANQGSEA. CDR3 size: 14 residues. Trimming cost V 3 bases and J 7 bases, with 16 bases left between them.